This T cell receptor beta chain was identified in a study of PD-L1 blockade in urothelial cancer. The overall study: Patients initiated atezolizumab in about 2014 at 1,200 mg intravenously every 3 weeks. Of prior chemotherapy regimens, patients had received between 0 and 3.

Germline assignment: CDR1 SEHNR and CDR2 FQNEAQ (reference sequence). Germline trimming cut 3 bases from V and 3 bases from J; bases unmatched to any gene: 5. This CDR3 spans 15 amino acids. Measured with immunoSEQ multiplex PCR; TCRdb has only the in-frame clones, and not every one. This sample yields under 30,000 clones, of which roughly 76% are seen a single time; roughly 1.9% belongs to the top ten. This TCR derives from a man aged 50 to 60 with urothelial cancer. This rearrangement joins TRBV7-9 to TRBJ2-3; 8 bases agree with TRBD2. The sequencing used PBMCs, collected around atezolizumab (anti-PD-L1) treatment. CDR3: CASSFTGGQTDTQYF. CDR3 DNA: TGTGCCAGCAGCTTCACGGGAGGGCAGACAGATACGCAGTATTTT. The full variable domain, in which reference TRBV7-9 and TRBJ2-3 provide the parts outside the CDR3, is DTGVSQNPRHKITKRGQNVTFRCDPISEHNRLYWYRQTLGQGPEFLTYFQNEAQLEKSRLLSDRFSAERPKGSFSTLEIQRTEQGDSAMYLCASSFTGGQTDTQYFGPGTRLTVL.